This T cell receptor beta chain was sequenced in a study of human T cells and chemical hapten exposure. Germline V CDR1 and CDR2: SGHAT, FQNNGV. V lost 0 bases to trimming and J lost 9 bases, with 12 bases between them. The CDR3 consists of 15 residues. The time point is: patch test 3, about 24 weeks after DPC sensitization. The treatment is: therapeutic diphenylcyclopropenone sensitization with weekly scalp DPC. The study's library attached unique molecular identifiers to single cDNA molecules. MiXCR was run by TCRdb on the RACE reads, yielding one entry per CDR3 protein. The table shows just under 60,000 distinct CDR3 sequences, with around 12% occurring only once. This clonotype was seen at least ten times.

The TCR sequence derives from a man aged 25-40 years with alopecia areata. Some clones in this sample may be carry-over from other donors' samples. The chain has TRBV11-2 and TRBJ1-6, with a possible D match to TRBD1 (5 bases). Sequencing used whole blood, obtained in connection with sensitization to the hapten diphenylcyclopropenone (DPC). Written as DNA, the CDR3 is TGTGCCAGCAGCTTAGAGTCGGGGGTTACTTCACCCCTCCACTTT. Translated: CASSLESGVTSPLHF.